This T cell receptor beta chain was profiled in a study of T cells in Graves' hyperthyroidism and ophthalmopathy. Study results and caveats: Ophthalmopathy was told apart from stable hyperthyroidism by a 13 V-J model.

With respect to this clonotype: The target antigen is unknown. A much larger clone sits a single nucleotide away, making a read error possible.

Clinical Activity Scores of at least 3, NOSPECS grades of at least 4 and durations under 3 months characterized ophthalmopathy patients. Every diagnosis used clinical symptoms, serum thyroxine and TRAb, thyroid ultrasound and orbital computed tomography. The investigators amplified TCR beta CDR3 regions from RNA transcripts. TCR CDR3 underwent first-round RT-PCR with the HTBI primer set. TCRdb analysed the multiplex PCR reads with MiXCR anew, one entry per CDR3 protein. The profile shows hundreds of thousands of distinct CDR3 sequences, approximately 17% of them singletons. The clonotype was recovered from a woman between 18 and 29 years old with Graves' ophthalmopathy. The sequencing sample was made of blood.

CDR3 sequence (DNA): TGTGCCAGCAGTGACAGAACAGAGGACTGGAATCAGCCCCAGCATTTT. It translates to CASSDRTEDWNQPQHF. The chain is built from TRBV2 and TRBJ1-5, with D uncertain. Trimming removed 3 bases from V and 4 bases from J, with 16 bases in between. The CDR3 runs to 16 residues. The germline gives CDR1 SNHLY, CDR2 FYNNEI.